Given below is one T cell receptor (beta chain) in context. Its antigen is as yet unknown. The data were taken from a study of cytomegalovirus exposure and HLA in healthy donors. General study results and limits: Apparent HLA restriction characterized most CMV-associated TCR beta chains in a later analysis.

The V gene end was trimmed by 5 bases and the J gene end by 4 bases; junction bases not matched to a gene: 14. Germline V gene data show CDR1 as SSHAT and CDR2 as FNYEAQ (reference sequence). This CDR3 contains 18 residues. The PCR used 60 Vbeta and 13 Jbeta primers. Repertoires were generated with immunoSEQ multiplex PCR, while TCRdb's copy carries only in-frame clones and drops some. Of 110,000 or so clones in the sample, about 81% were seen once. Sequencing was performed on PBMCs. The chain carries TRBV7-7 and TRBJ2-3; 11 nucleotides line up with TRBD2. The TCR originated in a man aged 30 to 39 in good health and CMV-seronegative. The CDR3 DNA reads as TGTGCCAGCAGCCCGTTAGCGGGAGGGCCTTTTATAGCAGATACGCAGTATTTT. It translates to CASSPLAGGPFIADTQYF.